The 14 T cell receptor beta chains below were found in one sample sequenced in a study of blood T cell repertoires in COVID-19. The protocol was immunoSEQ multiplex PCR, while the TCRdb copy is restricted to in-frame clones and leaves out a portion. The top ten hold less than 5.5% of the sample, which has under 200,000 clones, around 82% seen once. Sequencing was done on a sample of PBMCs or T cells enriched from blood (not recorded which). The receptors derive from a woman in her fifties or sixties with acute COVID-19.

The J gene is TRBJ2-2, the V gene TRBV7-9, with D tentatively TRBD2 (5 bases). V gave up 1 base and J gave up 1 base, with 7 bases separating them. Germline values: CDR1 SEHNR, CDR2 FQNEAQ (reference sequence). This CDR3 contains 15 residues. The DNA of the CDR3 is TGTGCCAGCAGCTTAGGTCGGGAGAACACCGGGGAGCTGTTTTTT. This gives the protein CASSLGRENTGELFF.

The genes are TRBV7-9 and TRBJ1-1, with a tentative D call TRBD1 (5 bases). This CDR3 contains 13 residues. Germline CDR1 is SEHNR and CDR2 is FQNEAQ (reference sequence). The V end lost 4 bases, the J end lost 4 bases, and 10 bases lay between the germline ends. The CDR3 DNA follows: TGTGCCAGCAGCTCGTTAAGGGGCACTGAAGCTTTCTTT. As protein: CASSSLRGTEAFF.

V and J are TRBV7-9 and TRBJ1-3, with D possibly matching TRBD1 (5 bases). The length of the CDR3 is 16 residues. The germline CDR1 and CDR2 sequences are SEHNR and FQNEAQ (reference sequence). The ends were cut back, 5 bases at V and 0 bases at J, with 14 bases in the middle. CDR3 amino acids: CASSRGMERSGNTIYF. Written as DNA, the CDR3 is TGTGCCAGCAGCCGGGGGATGGAGCGCTCTGGAAACACCATATATTTT.

The chain uses TRBV5-1 and TRBJ2-1; TRBD1 matches 8 bases. Trimming removed 3 bases from V and 7 bases from J; junction bases left unmatched: 9. This CDR3 spans 15 amino acids. From germline, CDR1 is SGHRS and CDR2 YFSETQ. The CDR3 spells CASSSRTGSGNEQFF. The CDR3 DNA reads TGCGCCAGCAGCTCTCGGACAGGGAGCGGGAATGAGCAGTTCTTC.

The chain couples TRBV5-1 to TRBJ1-3; D gene ambiguous. The CDR3 extends over 14 amino acids. Germline CDR1 SGHRS, CDR2 YFSETQ. V lost 4 bases to trimming and J lost 0 bases, with 8 bases between them. CDR3: CASSPGSSGNTIYF. As DNA, the CDR3 is TGCGCCAGCAGCCCGGGGTCCTCTGGAAACACCATATATTTT.

As DNA, the CDR3 is TGCGCCAGCAGCCAAAAGATTGAGACTGAGCTGTTTTTT. Amino acids: CASSQKIETELFF. This chain links TRBV4-3 with TRBJ1-4; the D is unclear. V shed 2 bases and J shed 14 bases, with 15 bases lying between them. This CDR3 has 13 amino acids. Germline CDR1 reads LGHNA; CDR2 reads YSLEER.

This sequence joins TRBV27 and TRBJ2-2, with 7 bases fitting TRBD2. CDR1 is MNHEY, CDR2 SMNVEV, per germline (reference sequence). The CDR3 runs to 15 residues. V trimming: 5 bases; J trimming: 0 bases; junction bases outside the gene matches: 3. The CDR3 nucleotides are TGTGCCAGCAGTAAGCGGGGCTCGAACACCGGGGAGCTGTTTTTT. This encodes CASSKRGSNTGELFF.

The V call is TRBV27, the J call TRBJ1-1; D is uncertain. Germline CDR1 and CDR2: MNHEY and SMNVEV (reference sequence). The CDR3 runs 12 residues. Trimming pared 6 bases from V and 5 bases from J, leaving 10 bases between. This CDR3 is CASREGGTEAFF. The CDR3 DNA is TGTGCCAGCAGGGAGGGCGGTACTGAAGCTTTCTTT.

The chain links TRBV4-3 to TRBJ1-1, with 9 positions matching TRBD1. The V gene's germline CDR1 is LGHNA and CDR2 YSLEER. V lost 1 base and J lost 5; bases outside the gene matches: 8. The CDR3 loop spans 16 amino acids. In nucleotides, the CDR3 is TGCGCCAGCAGCCAAGGCCCGGACAGGGGATGGACTGAAGCTTTCTTT. It translates to CASSQGPDRGWTEAFF.

This sequence joins TRBV4-3 and TRBJ2-3; 9 positions match TRBD1. The CDR3 is 16 residues long. Looked up from germline, CDR1 is LGHNA and CDR2 is YSLEER. V shed 3 bases, J shed 6 bases, and the junction held 10 bases outside the gene matches. CDR3 in amino acids: CASSQGPLDRGDTQYF. Here the CDR3 DNA reads TGCGCCAGCAGCCAGGGGCCACTCGACAGGGGGGATACGCAGTATTTT.

This clone was seen just once. This chain links TRBV19 with TRBJ1-6; 7 nucleotides match TRBD1. Germline V gives CDR1 LNHDA, CDR2 SQIVND (reference sequence). J gave up 0 bases and V 9 bases, and 5 bases lay outside the gene matches. There are 15 residues in the CDR3. The CDR3 loop reads CASRQGSSYNSPLHF. CDR3 coding DNA: TGTGCCAGCAGACAGGGTAGCTCCTATAATTCACCCCTCCACTTT.

DNA of the CDR3: TGTGCCAGCAGCTCAGGGACAGGGGGCGAAGCTTTCTTT. The encoded protein is CASSSGTGGEAFF. J is TRBJ1-1 and V is TRBV7-2, with 12 positions matching TRBD1. In germline, CDR1 is SGHTA, CDR2 FQGNSA. J lost 8 bases, V lost 4 bases, and 2 bases had no gene match. This CDR3 contains 13 residues.

The table lists this clone with a count of one. The chain employs TRBV28 and TRBJ1-6, with a tentative D call TRBD1 (5 bases). The CDR3 has 13 residues. Looked up from germline, CDR1 is MDHEN and CDR2 is SYDVKM. V gave up 5 bases and J gave up 10 bases, with 12 bases separating them. The CDR3 protein is CASSETDRSPLHF. The CDR3 DNA reads TGTGCCAGCAGTGAGACAGACAGATCACCCCTCCACTTT.

The chain has TRBV20-1 and TRBJ2-3; D may be TRBD2 (5 bases). Per the germline V gene, CDR1 is DFQATT and CDR2 is SNEGSKA (reference sequence). Between the trimmed V and J ends, which lost 3 bases and 5 bases, there was a span of 18 bases. The CDR3 consists of 15 residues. The CDR3 loop is CSASNSASVGDTQYF. The CDR3, as DNA: TGCAGTGCTAGTAATAGCGCCTCGGTTGGAGATACGCAGTATTTT.